The rows below give T cell receptor beta chains drawn from one sample of a study of blood T cell repertoires in COVID-19. Profiled with immunoSEQ multiplex PCR; TCRdb holds only in-frame clones, not every one. The top ten hold more than 3% of the sample, which has about 160,000 clones, around 80% seen once. Sequencing was carried out using PBMCs or T cells enriched from blood (not recorded which). The receptors were sampled from a woman aged 60-75 years who had recovered from COVID-19. The CDR3 runs from the conserved cysteine through the conserved F or W. The D gene is left open where the match is weak. A row's size may be missing; if present it is once, few, many or a size class.

J gene: TRBJ1-2; clone size: .; D gene: .; V gene: TRBV10-3; CDR3 DNA: TGTGCCATCAGTGAGCCGGAGAACTATGGCTACACCTTC; CDR3 protein: CAISEPENYGYTF
J gene: TRBJ1-2; clone size: .; D gene: .; V gene: TRBV29-1; CDR3 DNA: TGCAGCGTTGATACGGGGAACTATGGCTACACCTTC; CDR3 protein: CSVDTGNYGYTF
J gene: TRBJ1-4; clone size: once; D gene: .; V gene: TRBV20-1; CDR3 DNA: TGCAGTGCTAGTGGAGACATTGAAAAACTGTTTTTT; CDR3 protein: CSASGDIEKLFF
J gene: TRBJ1-3; clone size: .; D gene: .; V gene: TRBV10-3; CDR3 DNA: TGTGCCATCAGTGATCCGGAGGTCCAGGGAAACACCATATATTTT; CDR3 protein: CAISDPEVQGNTIYF
J gene: TRBJ2-1; clone size: .; D gene: .; V gene: TRBV6-5; CDR3 DNA: TGTGCCAGCAGTTATGGGGGCCAGAGGAATGAGCAGTTCTTC; CDR3 protein: CASSYGGQRNEQFF
J gene: TRBJ2-3; clone size: few; D gene: .; V gene: TRBV7-2; CDR3 DNA: TGTGCCAGCAGCTTATCAGTACTAGCCGATCGGACGCAGTATTTT; CDR3 protein: CASSLSVLADRTQYF
J gene: TRBJ1-5; clone size: .; D gene: .; V gene: TRBV11-2; CDR3 DNA: TGTGCCAGCAGCCCCGACAGGTTCGTCCAGCCCCAGCATTTT; CDR3 protein: CASSPDRFVQPQHF
J gene: TRBJ2-7; clone size: .; D gene: .; V gene: TRBV28; CDR3 DNA: TGTGCCAGCAGTCCCCCATTCTTGGGCGCGAACTACGAGCAGTACTTC; CDR3 protein: CASSPPFLGANYEQYF
J gene: TRBJ1-4; clone size: .; D gene: TRBD1; V gene: TRBV2; CDR3 DNA: TGTGCCAGCAGTGATTTCGGGACAGGGAGTGAAAAACTGTTTTTT; CDR3 protein: CASSDFGTGSEKLFF
J gene: TRBJ2-5; clone size: .; D gene: .; V gene: TRBV3-1/TRBV3-2; CDR3 DNA: TGTGCCAGCAGCCAAGAAGGGGCGAAGACCCAGTACTTC; CDR3 protein: CASSQEGAKTQYF
J gene: TRBJ1-1; clone size: .; D gene: .; V gene: TRBV30; CDR3 DNA: TGTGCCTGGAGTGTGGGCTTATACACTGAAGCTTTCTTT; CDR3 protein: CAWSVGLYTEAFF
J gene: TRBJ2-7; clone size: .; D gene: .; V gene: TRBV2; CDR3 DNA: TGTGCCAGCAGCCCTAACTACGAGCAGTACTTC; CDR3 protein: CASSPNYEQYF
J gene: TRBJ1-2; clone size: .; D gene: .; V gene: TRBV30; CDR3 DNA: TGTGCCTGGAGTGTACATGGGGGGAGCTATGGCTACACCTTC; CDR3 protein: CAWSVHGGSYGYTF
J gene: TRBJ1-1; clone size: .; D gene: .; V gene: TRBV27; CDR3 DNA: TGTGCCAGCAGTTTATCGTACAGGTATTTAACTATTGAAGCTTTCTTT; CDR3 protein: CASSLSYRYLTIEAFF
J gene: TRBJ1-2; clone size: .; D gene: .; V gene: TRBV5-6; CDR3 DNA: TGTGCCAGCAGCTTACCGGGACAAATGGCGTCTGGCTACACCTTC; CDR3 protein: CASSLPGQMASGYTF
J gene: TRBJ2-3; clone size: once; D gene: TRBD2; V gene: TRBV18; CDR3 DNA: TGTGCCAGCTCACGATCCGGGACTAGCGGGGGATCTAGCACAGATACGCAGTATTTT; CDR3 protein: CASSRSGTSGGSSTDTQYF
J gene: TRBJ1-1; clone size: .; D gene: .; V gene: TRBV11-2; CDR3 DNA: TGTGCCAGCAGCTCCCGTCGGAACACTGAAGCTTTCTTT; CDR3 protein: CASSSRRNTEAFF
J gene: TRBJ1-1; clone size: .; D gene: .; V gene: TRBV29-1; CDR3 DNA: TGCAGCGTTGTAGGGACTGCGAACACTGAAGCTTTCTTT; CDR3 protein: CSVVGTANTEAFF
J gene: TRBJ2-7; clone size: .; D gene: TRBD2; V gene: TRBV27; CDR3 DNA: TGTGCCAGCAGGGGACTAAATACCCACGAGCAGTACTTC; CDR3 protein: CASRGLNTHEQYF
J gene: TRBJ2-7; clone size: .; D gene: TRBD2; V gene: TRBV7-6; CDR3 DNA: TGTGCCAGCAGCTTAAATGCGGGGGGGGTCTACGAGCAGTACTTC; CDR3 protein: CASSLNAGGVYEQYF
J gene: TRBJ2-1; clone size: .; D gene: TRBD2; V gene: TRBV3-1/TRBV3-2; CDR3 DNA: TGTGCCAGCAGCCAAGCCCCGGGACTAGCGGGGGGGACCTACAATGAGCAGTTCTTC; CDR3 protein: CASSQAPGLAGGTYNEQFF
J gene: TRBJ2-1; clone size: .; D gene: .; V gene: TRBV11-3; CDR3 DNA: TGTGCCAGCAGCTTAGGAGGCAGCTACAATGAGCAGTTCTTC; CDR3 protein: CASSLGGSYNEQFF
J gene: TRBJ1-3; clone size: .; D gene: TRBD1; V gene: TRBV11-2; CDR3 DNA: TGTGCCAGCAGCGGGTCAGGGGGAAGCTCTGGAAACACCATATATTTT; CDR3 protein: CASSGSGGSSGNTIYF
J gene: TRBJ1-2; clone size: .; D gene: .; V gene: TRBV19; CDR3 DNA: TGTGCCAGTAGTATAGCGTCTCTGCGACAGTACCCCCGAGATGGCTACACCTTC; CDR3 protein: CASSIASLRQYPRDGYTF
J gene: TRBJ2-1; clone size: .; D gene: TRBD2; V gene: TRBV28; CDR3 DNA: TGTGCCAGCACTTTGGGGACTAGCGCAAGTAATGAGCAGTTCTTC; CDR3 protein: CASTLGTSASNEQFF
J gene: TRBJ1-1; clone size: .; D gene: TRBD1; V gene: TRBV5-1; CDR3 DNA: TGCGCCAGTCGGGACAGCATGAACACTGAAGCTTTCTTT; CDR3 protein: CASRDSMNTEAFF
J gene: TRBJ2-5; clone size: .; D gene: .; V gene: TRBV4-1; CDR3 DNA: TGCGCCAGCAGCCAAGAACAGGCCACCGAAGAGACCCAGTACTTC; CDR3 protein: CASSQEQATEETQYF
J gene: TRBJ2-2; clone size: .; D gene: TRBD2; V gene: TRBV11-2; CDR3 DNA: TGTGCCAGCAGCTTAGATCTAAGGACTAGCGTTGCCGGGGAGCTGTTTTTT; CDR3 protein: CASSLDLRTSVAGELFF
J gene: TRBJ2-7; clone size: .; D gene: .; V gene: TRBV27; CDR3 DNA: TGTGCCAGCAGCCAACAGGGCGGCTACGAGCAGTACTTC; CDR3 protein: CASSQQGGYEQYF
J gene: TRBJ2-1; clone size: .; D gene: .; V gene: TRBV12-5; CDR3 DNA: TGTGCTAGTGGTGCCCCCGGGGGAGAGCAGTTCTTC; CDR3 protein: CASGAPGGEQFF
J gene: TRBJ1-5; clone size: .; D gene: TRBD1; V gene: TRBV7-9; CDR3 DNA: TGTGCCAGCAGCGCCTTAGGGGGCAGGGATCCCCAGCATTTT; CDR3 protein: CASSALGGRDPQHF
J gene: TRBJ2-7; clone size: once; D gene: .; V gene: TRBV5-3; CDR3 DNA: TGTGCCAGAAGCGTCCGGGAGAGATACGAGCAGTACTTC; CDR3 protein: CARSVRERYEQYF
J gene: TRBJ2-2; clone size: .; D gene: TRBD2; V gene: TRBV19; CDR3 DNA: TGTGCCAGTAGCGTGACTAGCTACACCGGGGAGCTGTTTTTT; CDR3 protein: CASSVTSYTGELFF
J gene: TRBJ1-1; clone size: .; D gene: .; V gene: TRBV30; CDR3 DNA: TGTGCCTGGAGTGTACGAGGTCAGGGGAGAGGCACTGAAGCTTTCTTT; CDR3 protein: CAWSVRGQGRGTEAFF
J gene: TRBJ1-2; clone size: .; D gene: .; V gene: TRBV15; CDR3 DNA: TGTGCCACCAGCAGAGATCTAACAGCAGACTATGGCTACACCTTC; CDR3 protein: CATSRDLTADYGYTF
J gene: TRBJ2-7; clone size: .; D gene: TRBD1; V gene: TRBV9; CDR3 DNA: TGTGCCAGCAGCGTGGGGACAGAGGCCTACGAGCAGTACTTC; CDR3 protein: CASSVGTEAYEQYF
J gene: TRBJ1-2; clone size: few; D gene: TRBD1; V gene: TRBV29-1; CDR3 DNA: TGCAGCGTGCCGGGACAGGGTAACTATGGCTACACCTTC; CDR3 protein: CSVPGQGNYGYTF
J gene: TRBJ2-7; clone size: .; D gene: .; V gene: TRBV4-2; CDR3 DNA: TGTGCCAGCAGTTCCGCCATAAAAGCACCAGAGCAGTACTTC; CDR3 protein: CASSSAIKAPEQYF
J gene: TRBJ2-2; clone size: .; D gene: TRBD1; V gene: TRBV5-4; CDR3 DNA: TGTGCCAGCAGCCCGGTGGACAGGGCGAACACCGGGGAGCTGTTTTTT; CDR3 protein: CASSPVDRANTGELFF
J gene: TRBJ1-3; clone size: .; D gene: .; V gene: TRBV18; CDR3 DNA: TGTGCCAGCTCAGCTACGGGGAGCTCTGGAAACACCATATATTTT; CDR3 protein: CASSATGSSGNTIYF
J gene: TRBJ2-7; clone size: .; D gene: TRBD1; V gene: TRBV19; CDR3 DNA: TGTGCCAGTAGTAGAGAGACAGGGCCCTACGAGCAGTACTTC; CDR3 protein: CASSRETGPYEQYF
J gene: TRBJ1-5; clone size: .; D gene: TRBD1; V gene: TRBV30; CDR3 DNA: TGTGCCTGGAGCTCCGGACAGGGGCGCAATCAGCCCCAGCATTTT; CDR3 protein: CAWSSGQGRNQPQHF
J gene: TRBJ2-7; clone size: .; D gene: .; V gene: TRBV5-1; CDR3 DNA: TGCGCCAGCAGCTTGTTGGCGGGGTACGAGCAGTACTTC; CDR3 protein: CASSLLAGYEQYF
J gene: TRBJ1-5; clone size: .; D gene: .; V gene: TRBV5-1; CDR3 DNA: TGCGCCAGCAGCTTGGACAGGGGCAATCAGCCCCAGCATTTT; CDR3 protein: CASSLDRGNQPQHF
J gene: TRBJ1-5; clone size: few; D gene: .; V gene: TRBV27; CDR3 DNA: TGTGCCAGCAGTTTAGCGCGAAATCAGCCCCAGCATTTT; CDR3 protein: CASSLARNQPQHF
J gene: TRBJ2-3; clone size: .; D gene: TRBD2; V gene: TRBV4-1; CDR3 DNA: TGCGCCAGCAGCCGTAGCGGGGTTGGTACAGATACGCAGTATTTT; CDR3 protein: CASSRSGVGTDTQYF
J gene: TRBJ2-2; clone size: .; D gene: TRBD1; V gene: TRBV28; CDR3 DNA: TGTGCCATCGCGACCGGGACAGGCTTCACCGGGGAGCTGTTTTTT; CDR3 protein: CAIATGTGFTGELFF
J gene: TRBJ1-2; clone size: .; D gene: TRBD1; V gene: TRBV6-5; CDR3 DNA: TGTGCCAGCACTCTGGGACAGGGGGGCTATGGCTACACCTTC; CDR3 protein: CASTLGQGGYGYTF
J gene: TRBJ2-3; clone size: .; D gene: .; V gene: TRBV24-1; CDR3 DNA: TGTGCCACCAGTGATTTGGGGACAAGCGGTACGCAGTATTTT; CDR3 protein: CATSDLGTSGTQYF
J gene: TRBJ2-3; clone size: once; D gene: .; V gene: TRBV7-2; CDR3 DNA: TGTGCCAGCCGCACATCCCGGGACACAGATACGCAGTATTTT; CDR3 protein: CASRTSRDTDTQYF
J gene: TRBJ2-1; clone size: .; D gene: TRBD1; V gene: TRBV6-5; CDR3 DNA: TGTGCCAGCACCCGGACAGGGCATAATGAGCAGTTCTTC; CDR3 protein: CASTRTGHNEQFF
J gene: TRBJ2-1; clone size: .; D gene: TRBD2; V gene: TRBV5-1; CDR3 DNA: TGCGCCAGCAGCCCGACTAGCGGGGCTTACAATGAGCAGTTCTTC; CDR3 protein: CASSPTSGAYNEQFF
J gene: TRBJ2-1; clone size: .; D gene: TRBD1; V gene: TRBV5-1; CDR3 DNA: TGCGCCAGCAGCGCCCTGACAGGGGTAAAGAATGAGCAGTTCTTC; CDR3 protein: CASSALTGVKNEQFF